These T cell receptor beta chains were read from a single sample in a study of T cell responses to AZD1222 COVID-19 vaccine. Using immunoSEQ multiplex PCR, the repertoire was profiled, and TCRdb retains in-frame clones only, with some absent. The table shows about 160,000 clones, with approximately 90% occurring only once. Sequenced here: peripheral blood, sampled on day 0 of AZD1222 vaccination. These TCRs come from an adult in good health. Both conserved end residues are part of each CDR3. The order of the fields is V gene, clone size, CDR3 length, CDR3 protein. Size values are once, few and many counts, or a class for expanded clones, and some rows have none.

V: TRBV2
size: .
length: 16
CDR3: CASSETETSGNTEAFF

V: TRBV7-8
size: .
length: 21
CDR3: CASRLRWGQGIREDTYNEQFF

V: TRBV2
size: .
length: 12
CDR3: CASSEDRNEQYF

V: TRBV5-1
size: .
length: 15
CDR3: CASSLGRTNTGELFF

V: TRBV4-3
size: .
length: 15
CDR3: CASSQVVRNNSPLHF

V: TRBV9
size: once
length: 15
CDR3: CASSVGRGGADTQYF

V: TRBV27
size: .
length: 12
CDR3: CASSPLGQPLHF

V: TRBV2
size: .
length: 14
CDR3: CASSGGLGTNEQFF

V: TRBV7-6
size: once
length: 15
CDR3: CASSLVPSGNTEAFF

V: TRBV6-5
size: .
length: 16
CDR3: CASSYGLGQGDYEQYF

V: TRBV6-5
size: once
length: 13
CDR3: CASRRTGEDGYTF

V: TRBV19
size: .
length: 15
CDR3: CASSSAGGPGETQYF

V: TRBV7-2
size: .
length: 14
CDR3: CASSLAWEDTEAFF

V: TRBV4-2
size: .
length: 16
CDR3: CASSQEVGTPSDEQFF

V: TRBV7-9
size: .
length: 15
CDR3: CASSQAGGPSYEQYF

V: TRBV7-3
size: .
length: 15
CDR3: CASSLTPGTGNGYTF

V: TRBV28
size: .
length: 16
CDR3: CASRSTTTGMKYEQYF

V: TRBV18
size: .
length: 12
CDR3: CASSPLRAEQYF

V: TRBV5-1
size: medium-sized
length: 14
CDR3: CASSPGTGGYGYTF

V: TRBV3-1/TRBV3-2
size: .
length: 13
CDR3: CASSLSGNTEAFF

V: TRBV6-5
size: .
length: 15
CDR3: CASSSPRTTGNEQFF

V: TRBV19
size: once
length: 15
CDR3: CASSSPGIAGGGYTF

V: TRBV30
size: .
length: 12
CDR3: CAWGTNTGELFF

V: TRBV7-9
size: .
length: 14
CDR3: CASSFGPIGYGYTF

V: TRBV18
size: .
length: 14
CDR3: CASSPGGRGYEQYF

V: TRBV9
size: .
length: 15
CDR3: CASSPHGASFYEQYF

V: TRBV18
size: .
length: 16
CDR3: CASSPPDRGRGEKLFF

V: TRBV4-2
size: .
length: 15
CDR3: CASSQDWSSGNTIYF

V: TRBV4-1
size: .
length: 17
CDR3: CASSQDLGTSGSNEQFF